This T cell receptor (beta chain) was found in a study of control samples from healthy donors and cancer patients. Profiled with immunoSEQ multiplex PCR; TCRdb holds only in-frame clones, not every one. The sample carries 170,000 or so clones, approximately 93% recorded once. The CDR3 sequence is 15 residues long. From germline, CDR1 is MNHEY and CDR2 SVGEGT. The V end lost 6 bases, the J end lost 2 bases, and 14 bases lay between the germline ends. Sequenced input: blood. This TCR was sampled from a woman in her thirties or forties in good health. The rearrangement links TRBV6-2 or TRBV6-3 to TRBJ1-5; D not resolved. The CDR3 nucleotides are TGTGCCAGCAGCCTCGTGAGCACGGGCAATCAGCCCCAGCATTTT. Amino acids: CASSLVSTGNQPQHF.